The sequence of this TCR beta chain was determined in a study of regulatory T cells in long-lasting Graves disease. Both iRepertoire HTBI primers and Arm-PCR of CDR3 regions were used to build the TCR beta libraries. TCRdb passed the multiplex PCR reads through MiXCR, listing each CDR3 protein once. The table records some 250,000 distinct CDR3 sequences, 15% to 20% of them present only once. This clonotype was counted many times. V was pared by 5 bases and J by 6 bases, with 17 bases between. From germline, CDR1 is SEHNR and CDR2 FQNEAQ (reference sequence). This CDR3 comprises 14 residues. Time point denoted: newly diagnosed GD, antithyroid drugs for less than 3 months. Preparation of the TCR library used RNA extracted from PBMCs. These data also formed part of another study, on T cells in Graves' hyperthyroidism and ophthalmopathy. Per that study: An absence of ophthalmopathy progression within 18 months meant stable Graves' hyperthyroidism. Exclusions: uncontrolled infection, other autoimmune disease, pregnancy, lactation. Stable hyperthyroidism was told apart from ophthalmopathy by a model built on 13 V-J features. It was a median about 6 months before onset that the model predicted ophthalmopathy.

This specimen was peripheral blood mononuclear cells (PBMCs), taken at new diagnosis, from a patient treated with antithyroid drugs. The receptor's source is a woman between 25 and 40 years old with Graves disease. The V and J genes are TRBV7-9 and TRBJ2-7, with D tentatively TRBD1 (6 bases). CDR3 nucleotides: TGTGCCAGCAGCCAATCACAGGGTTCGAGCGAGCAGTACTTC. It yields the protein CASSQSQGSSEQYF.